This T cell receptor (beta chain) was sequenced during a study of blood T cell repertoires in COVID-19. Turning to the study itself: COVID-19 samples, acute and convalescent, were from the United States, Italy and Spain. Sample material is recorded as cDNA or gDNA derived from T cells, B-cell-depleted T cells, or PBMCs.

CDR1 MNHEY and CDR2 SMNVEV come from the germline V gene (reference sequence). The CDR3 extends over 16 amino acids. V was clipped by 7 bases and J by 3 bases; unmatched bases: 9. In the original processing: Estimation of nucleated cell counts was performed using reference gene primer amplification. Produced via immunoSEQ multiplex PCR; TCRdb's table is partial and in-frame only. Clone size and V and J calls were adopted from that table, with D and trimming inferred from the DNA. Found here are 35,000 to 45,000 clones, 70% to 90% of them singletons; the top ten hold 12%. The rearrangement joins TRBV27 to TRBJ2-2; 9 bases align to TRBD2. Source material: peripheral blood. The clonotype was recovered from a human donor in a cohort sampled during active COVID-19. CDR3 region: CASTRRSGGYTGELFF. In DNA, the CDR3 is TGTGCCAGCACTCGAAGGAGCGGGGGGTACACCGGGGAGCTGTTTTTT.